Below are 6 T cell receptor beta chains sequenced from a single sample in a study of follicular helper T cells after annual influenza vaccination. Stated time point: 2015-2016 season, 7 days after influenza vaccination. Produced via immunoSEQ multiplex PCR; TCRdb's table is partial and in-frame only. The table shows about 10,000 clones, with about 81% occurring only once. The sequencing here drew on CXCR5+ CD38- circulating T follicular helper cells from blood, taken 7 days after influenza vaccination. Subset meaning: circulating Tfh, non-naive CD4+CXCR5+PD-1+ (ICOS+CD38+ or ICOS-CD38-). The receptor source for this set is an adult who received the influenza vaccine.

V and J are TRBV7-2 and TRBJ2-1; 11 bases match TRBD2. Germline V CDR1 and CDR2: SGHTA, FQGNSA. This CDR3 region has 16 residues. Germline trimming cut 1 base from V and 8 bases from J; bases unmatched to any gene: 7. Here the CDR3 reads CASSLVASGGIDEQFF. CDR3 coding DNA: TGTGCCAGCAGCTTAGTAGCTAGCGGGGGGATCGATGAGCAGTTCTTC.

This chain connects TRBV15 to TRBJ2-7; D gene ambiguous. Trimming left V 5 bases short and J 4 bases short, with 15 bases between. CDR1 is LNHNV and CDR2 is YYDKDF in the germline V gene (reference sequence). The length of the CDR3 is 14 residues. Here the CDR3 reads CATSPLRLGYEQYF. The CDR3 DNA reads TGTGCCACCAGCCCCCTCCGGTTAGGGTACGAGCAGTACTTC.

The chain links TRBV5-5 to TRBJ1-6; D is possibly TRBD1 (5 bases). Looked up from germline, CDR1 is SGHKS and CDR2 is YYEKEE (reference sequence). V was trimmed by 4 bases and J by 8 bases, leaving 13 bases between them. This CDR3 region has 14 residues. The CDR3 protein is CASSTRDDYSPLHF. CDR3 nucleotide sequence: TGTGCCAGCAGCACCCGGGACGATTATTCACCCCTCCACTTT.

The chain recombines TRBV5-1 with TRBJ1-5; 9 bases are shared with TRBD1. The CDR3 covers 15 residues. The J segment lost 3 bases and the V segment lost 0 bases, leaving 1 base of the junction unmatched. CDR1 is SGHRS and CDR2 is YFSETQ in the germline V gene. The CDR3 coding sequence is TGCGCCAGCAGCTTGGGGGACAGGGACAATCAGCCCCAGCATTTT. Encoded protein: CASSLGDRDNQPQHF.

V and J are TRBV27 and TRBJ1-2, with D tentatively TRBD1 (6 bases). Germline CDR1 MNHEY, CDR2 SMNVEV (reference sequence). CDR3 length: 17 amino acids. V dropped 0 bases and J dropped 5 bases, with 19 bases sitting between them. Here the CDR3 DNA reads TGTGCCAGCAGTTTATCCGGCATGGTGGACAGAAGATATGGCTACACCTTC. It translates to CASSLSGMVDRRYGYTF.

This clone was detected only a few times. The chain carries TRBV6-5 and TRBJ1-6; no clear D gene. Germline V gene sequence: CDR1 MNHEY, CDR2 SVGAGI. The CDR3 has 14 amino acids. The germline V and J ends were trimmed by 6 bases and 7 bases, with 13 bases remaining between them. Here the CDR3 reads CASSPLVFNSPLHF. CDR3 sequence (DNA): TGTGCCAGCAGCCCGCTCGTGTTCAATTCACCCCTCCACTTT.